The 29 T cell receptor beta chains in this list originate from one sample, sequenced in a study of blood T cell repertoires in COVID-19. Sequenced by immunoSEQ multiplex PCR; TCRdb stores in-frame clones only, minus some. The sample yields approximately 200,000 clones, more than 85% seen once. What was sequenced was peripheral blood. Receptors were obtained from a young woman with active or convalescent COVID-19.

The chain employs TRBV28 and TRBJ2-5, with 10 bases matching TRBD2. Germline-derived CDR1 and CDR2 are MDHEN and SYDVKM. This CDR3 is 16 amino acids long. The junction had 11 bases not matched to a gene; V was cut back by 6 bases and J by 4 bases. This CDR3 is CASRASGRLVGETQYF. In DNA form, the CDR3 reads TGTGCCAGCAGGGCTAGCGGGAGACTGGTGGGAGAGACCCAGTACTTC. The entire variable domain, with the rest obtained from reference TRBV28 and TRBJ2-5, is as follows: DVKVTQSSRYLVKRTGEKVFLECVQDMDHENMFWYRQDPGLGLRLIYFSYDVKMKEKGDIPEGYSVSREKKERFSLILESASTNQTSMYLCASRASGRLVGETQYFGPGTRLLVL.

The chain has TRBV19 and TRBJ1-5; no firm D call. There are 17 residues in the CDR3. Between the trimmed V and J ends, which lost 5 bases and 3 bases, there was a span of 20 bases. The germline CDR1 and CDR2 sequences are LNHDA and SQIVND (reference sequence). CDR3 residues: CASSHGRRDWDNQPQHF. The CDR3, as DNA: TGTGCCAGTAGTCACGGGCGGAGGGATTGGGACAATCAGCCCCAGCATTTT.

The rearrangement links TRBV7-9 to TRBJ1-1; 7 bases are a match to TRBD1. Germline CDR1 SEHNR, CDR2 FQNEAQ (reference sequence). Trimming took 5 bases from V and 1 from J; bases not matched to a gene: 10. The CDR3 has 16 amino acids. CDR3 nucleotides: TGTGCCAGCAGCGTCCGACAGGGTTGGGGGAACACTGAAGCTTTCTTT. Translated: CASSVRQGWGNTEAFF.

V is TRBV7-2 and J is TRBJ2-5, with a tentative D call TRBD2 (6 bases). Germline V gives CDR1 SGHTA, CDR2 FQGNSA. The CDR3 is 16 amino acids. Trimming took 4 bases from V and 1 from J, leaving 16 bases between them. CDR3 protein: CASSSFKGGTQETQYF. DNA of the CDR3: TGTGCCAGCAGCTCCTTTAAGGGCGGGACCCAAGAGACCCAGTACTTC.

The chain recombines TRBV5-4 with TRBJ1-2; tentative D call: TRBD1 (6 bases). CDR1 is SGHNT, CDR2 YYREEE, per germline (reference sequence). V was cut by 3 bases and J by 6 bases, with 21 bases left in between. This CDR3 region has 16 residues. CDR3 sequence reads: CASSSPGRGRGDGYTF. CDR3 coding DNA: TGTGCCAGCAGCTCACCCGGGCGGGGGCGCGGGGATGGCTACACCTTC.

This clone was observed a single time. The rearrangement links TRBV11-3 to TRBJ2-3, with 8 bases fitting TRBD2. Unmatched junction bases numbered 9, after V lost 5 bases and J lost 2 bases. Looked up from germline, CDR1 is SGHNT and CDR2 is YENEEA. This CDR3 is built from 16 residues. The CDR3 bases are TGTGCCAGCAGCCTGGTAGCGGGGAGCAACACAGATACGCAGTATTTT. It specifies CASSLVAGSNTDTQYF.

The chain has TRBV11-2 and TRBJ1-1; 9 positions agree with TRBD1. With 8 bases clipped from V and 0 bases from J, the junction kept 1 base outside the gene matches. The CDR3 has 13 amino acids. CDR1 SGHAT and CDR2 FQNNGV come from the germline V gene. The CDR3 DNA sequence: TGTGCCAGCGGGACAGGGCTGAACACTGAAGCTTTCTTT. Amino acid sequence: CASGTGLNTEAFF.

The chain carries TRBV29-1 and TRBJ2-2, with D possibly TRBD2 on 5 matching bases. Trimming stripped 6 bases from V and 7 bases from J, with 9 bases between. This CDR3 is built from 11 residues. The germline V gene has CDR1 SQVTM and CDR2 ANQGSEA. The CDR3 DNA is TGCAGCGTCGAGGGCATCGGGGAGCTGTTTTTT. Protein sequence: CSVEGIGELFF.

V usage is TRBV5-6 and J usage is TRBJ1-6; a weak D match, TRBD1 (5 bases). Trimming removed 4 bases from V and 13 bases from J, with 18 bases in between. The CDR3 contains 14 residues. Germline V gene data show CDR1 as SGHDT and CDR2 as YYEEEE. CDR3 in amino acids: CASSTPDRIAPLHF. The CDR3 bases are TGTGCCAGCAGCACCCCCGACAGAATTGCTCCCCTCCACTTT.

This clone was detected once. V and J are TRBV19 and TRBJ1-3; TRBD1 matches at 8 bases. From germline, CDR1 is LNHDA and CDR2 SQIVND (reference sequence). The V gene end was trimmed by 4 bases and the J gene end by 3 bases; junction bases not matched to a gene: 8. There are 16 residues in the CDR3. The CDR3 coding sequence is TGTGCCAGTAGTAGCGGACAGGGAATACGTGGAAACACCATATATTTT. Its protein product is CASSSGQGIRGNTIYF.

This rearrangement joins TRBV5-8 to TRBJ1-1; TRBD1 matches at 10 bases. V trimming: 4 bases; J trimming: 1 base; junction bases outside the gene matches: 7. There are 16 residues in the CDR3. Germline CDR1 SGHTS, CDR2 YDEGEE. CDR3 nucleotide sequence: TGTGCCAGCAGCCCTCAGACAGGGGGCCCGAACACTGAAGCTTTCTTT. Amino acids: CASSPQTGGPNTEAFF. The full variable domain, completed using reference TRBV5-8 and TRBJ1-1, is EAGVTQSPTHLIKTRGQQATLRCSPISGHTSVYWYQQALGLGLQFLLWYDEGEERNRGNFPPRFSGRQFPNYSSELNVNALELEDSALYLCASSPQTGGPNTEAFFGQGTRLTVV.

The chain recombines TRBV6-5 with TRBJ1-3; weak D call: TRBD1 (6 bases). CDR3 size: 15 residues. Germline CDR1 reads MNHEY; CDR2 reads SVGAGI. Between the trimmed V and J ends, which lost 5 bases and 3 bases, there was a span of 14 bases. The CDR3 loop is CASSRPGQGGNTIYF. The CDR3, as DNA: TGTGCCAGCAGTCGACCGGGACAAGGTGGAAACACCATATATTTT.

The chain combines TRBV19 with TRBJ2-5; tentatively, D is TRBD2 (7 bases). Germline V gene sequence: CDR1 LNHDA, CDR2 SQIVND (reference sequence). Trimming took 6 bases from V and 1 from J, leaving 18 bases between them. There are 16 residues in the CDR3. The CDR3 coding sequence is TGTGCCAGTAGCCCTTTAGGGAGGGGGGGCCAAGAGACCCAGTACTTC. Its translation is CASSPLGRGGQETQYF. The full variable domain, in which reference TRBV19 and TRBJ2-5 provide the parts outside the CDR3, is DGGITQSPKYLFRKEGQNVTLSCEQNLNHDAMYWYRQDPGQGLRLIYYSQIVNDFQKGDIAEGYSVSREKKESFPLTVTSAQKNPTAFYLCASSPLGRGGQETQYFGPGTRLLVL.

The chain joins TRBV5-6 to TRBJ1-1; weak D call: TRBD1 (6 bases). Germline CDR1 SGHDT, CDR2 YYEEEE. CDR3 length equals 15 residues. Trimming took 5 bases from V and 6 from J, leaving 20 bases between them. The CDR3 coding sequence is TGTGCCAGCAGGGCCCTACAGGGAGGGTTAGCTGAAGCTTTCTTT. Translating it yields CASRALQGGLAEAFF.

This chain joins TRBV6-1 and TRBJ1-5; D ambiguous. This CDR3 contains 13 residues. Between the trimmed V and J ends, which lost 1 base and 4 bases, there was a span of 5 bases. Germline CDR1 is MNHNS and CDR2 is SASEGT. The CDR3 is CASSEVSNQPQHF. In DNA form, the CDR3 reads TGTGCCAGCAGTGAAGTGTCTAATCAGCCCCAGCATTTT.

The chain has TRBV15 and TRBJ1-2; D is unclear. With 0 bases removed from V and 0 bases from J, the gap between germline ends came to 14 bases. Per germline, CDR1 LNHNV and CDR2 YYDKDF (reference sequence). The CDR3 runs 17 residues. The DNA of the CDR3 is TGTGCCACCAGCAGAGATAGCCGGCGATCAACTAACTATGGCTACACCTTC. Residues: CATSRDSRRSTNYGYTF.

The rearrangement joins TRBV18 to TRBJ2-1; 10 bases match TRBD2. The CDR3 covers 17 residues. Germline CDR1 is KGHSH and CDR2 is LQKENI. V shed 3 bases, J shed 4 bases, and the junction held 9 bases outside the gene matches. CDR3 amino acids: CASSPPVSGGRYNEQFF. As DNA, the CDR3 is TGTGCCAGCTCACCTCCTGTTAGCGGGGGGCGGTACAATGAGCAGTTCTTC.

This CDR3 reads CASSPGQGSLPQHF. The CDR3 DNA is TGTGCCAGCAGTCCCGGACAGGGGAGTCTGCCCCAGCATTTT. The chain combines TRBV9 with TRBJ1-5; 9 nucleotides line up with TRBD1. This CDR3 comprises 14 residues. Trimming at V came to 5 bases and at J to 9 bases, leaving 9 bases not matched to a gene. Germline CDR1 and CDR2: SGDLS and YYNGEE.

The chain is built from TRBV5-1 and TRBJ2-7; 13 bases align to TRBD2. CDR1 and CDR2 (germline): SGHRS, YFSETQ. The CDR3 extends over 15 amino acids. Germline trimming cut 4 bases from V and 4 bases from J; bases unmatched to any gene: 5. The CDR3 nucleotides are TGCGCCAGCAGCACCGGGACTAGCGGGATTTACGAGCAGTACTTC. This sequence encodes CASSTGTSGIYEQYF.

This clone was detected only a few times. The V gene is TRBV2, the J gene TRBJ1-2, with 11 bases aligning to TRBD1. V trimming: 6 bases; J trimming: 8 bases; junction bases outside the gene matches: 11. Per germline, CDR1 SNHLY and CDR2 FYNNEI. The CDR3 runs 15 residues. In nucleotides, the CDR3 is TGTGCCAGCAGCCCTCGGGACAGGGGGTTGCGGGGCTACACCTTC. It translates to CASSPRDRGLRGYTF.

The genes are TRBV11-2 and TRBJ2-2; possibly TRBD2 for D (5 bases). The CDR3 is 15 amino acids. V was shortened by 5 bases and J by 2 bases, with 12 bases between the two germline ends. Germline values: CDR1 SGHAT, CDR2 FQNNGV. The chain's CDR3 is CASSPGRANTGELFF. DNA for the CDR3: TGTGCCAGCAGCCCCGGGCGGGCTAACACCGGGGAGCTGTTTTTT.

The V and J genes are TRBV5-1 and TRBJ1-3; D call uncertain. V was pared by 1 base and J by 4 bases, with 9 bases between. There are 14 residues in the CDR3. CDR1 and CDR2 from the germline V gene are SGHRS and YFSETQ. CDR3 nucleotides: TGCGCCAGCAGCTTGAGTCTAGGCGGAAACACCATATATTTT. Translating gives CASSLSLGGNTIYF. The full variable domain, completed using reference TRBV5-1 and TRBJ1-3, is KAGVTQTPRYLIKTRGQQVTLSCSPISGHRSVSWYQQTPGQGLQFLFEYFSETQRNKGNFPGRFSGRQFSNSRSEMNVSTLELGDSALYLCASSLSLGGNTIYFGEGSWLTVV.

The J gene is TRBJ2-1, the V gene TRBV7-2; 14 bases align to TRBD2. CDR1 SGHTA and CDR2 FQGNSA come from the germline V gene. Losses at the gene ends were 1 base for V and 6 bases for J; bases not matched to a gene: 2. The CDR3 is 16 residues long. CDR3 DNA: TGTGCCAGCAGCTTAGGGACTAGCGGGGGGATCAATGAGCAGTTCTTC. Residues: CASSLGTSGGINEQFF.

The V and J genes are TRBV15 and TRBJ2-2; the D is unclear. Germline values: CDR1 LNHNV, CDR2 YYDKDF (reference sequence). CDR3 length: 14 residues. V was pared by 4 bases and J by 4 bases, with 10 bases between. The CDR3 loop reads CATSNPPFTGELFF. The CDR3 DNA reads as TGTGCCACCAGCAATCCCCCGTTCACCGGGGAGCTGTTTTTT.

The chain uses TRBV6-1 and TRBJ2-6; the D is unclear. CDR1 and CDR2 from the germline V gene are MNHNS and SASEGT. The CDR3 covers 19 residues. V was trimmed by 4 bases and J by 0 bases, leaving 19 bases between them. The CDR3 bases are TGTGCCAGCAGTGTACTCCAAGTGGGCCAATCCTCTGGGGCCAACGTCCTGACTTTC. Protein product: CASSVLQVGQSSGANVLTF.

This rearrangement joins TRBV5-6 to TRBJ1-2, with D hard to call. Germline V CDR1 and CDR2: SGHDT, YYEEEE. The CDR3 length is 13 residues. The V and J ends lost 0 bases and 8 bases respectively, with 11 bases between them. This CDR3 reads CASSLAGSEGYTF. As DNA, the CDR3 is TGTGCCAGCAGCTTGGCCGGATCGGAGGGCTACACCTTC.

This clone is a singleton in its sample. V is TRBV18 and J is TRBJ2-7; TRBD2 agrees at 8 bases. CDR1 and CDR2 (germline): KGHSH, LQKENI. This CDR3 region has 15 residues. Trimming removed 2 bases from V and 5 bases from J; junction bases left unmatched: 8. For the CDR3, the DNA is TGTGCCAGCTCACCAACGGGGGGGCAGGAGGACGAGCAGTACTTC. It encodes CASSPTGGQEDEQYF.

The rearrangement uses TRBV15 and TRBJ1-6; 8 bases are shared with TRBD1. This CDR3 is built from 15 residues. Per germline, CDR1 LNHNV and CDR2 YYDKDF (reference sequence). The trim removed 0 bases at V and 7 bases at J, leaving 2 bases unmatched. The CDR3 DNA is TGTGCCACCAGCAGAGACAGGGGGCGCAATTCACCCCTCCACTTT. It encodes CATSRDRGRNSPLHF.

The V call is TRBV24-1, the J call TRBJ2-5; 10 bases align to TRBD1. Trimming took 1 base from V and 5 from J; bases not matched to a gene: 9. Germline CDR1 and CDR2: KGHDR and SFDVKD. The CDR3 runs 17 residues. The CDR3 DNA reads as TGTGCCACCAGTGATTTTGGGACAGGGGCGGAGCGGGAGACCCAGTACTTC. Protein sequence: CATSDFGTGAERETQYF.